This T cell receptor (beta chain) was identified in a study of T cells in localized non-small cell lung cancer. The ends lost 6 bases at V and 0 bases at J; junction bases unmatched: 4. This CDR3 has 15 residues. Germline CDR1 and CDR2: LNHDA and SQIVND (reference sequence). Only in-frame clones appear in the TCRdb table, and some are missing; sequencing was by immunoSEQ multiplex PCR. The table records some 19,000 clones, approximately 84% of them present only once. V usage is TRBV19 and J usage is TRBJ2-2; 7 bases agree with TRBD1. This clonotype was obtained from a man between 40 and 75 years old with stage I lung adenocarcinoma. Sequencing was performed on peripheral blood, taken before any cancer treatment. CDR3: CASRPGQTNTGELFF. CDR3 bases: TGTGCCAGTAGGCCGGGACAGACGAACACCGGGGAGCTGTTTTTT. The complete variable domain, with remaining parts taken from reference TRBV19 and TRBJ2-2, reads DGGITQSPKYLFRKEGQNVTLSCEQNLNHDAMYWYRQDPGQGLRLIYYSQIVNDFQKGDIAEGYSVSREKKESFPLTVTSAQKNPTAFYLCASRPGQTNTGELFFGEGSRLTVL.